This TCR beta chain is drawn from a study of cytomegalovirus exposure and HLA in healthy donors. Study overall: HLA-typed donors contributed around 82 million unique TCRs, which were held in an early data release.

With 60 Vbeta and 13 Jbeta primers, the PCR was carried out. This table comes from immunoSEQ multiplex PCR, and its TCRdb copy is limited to in-frame clones, with some not included. This repertoire comprises 160,000 or so clones; its ten largest clones make up roughly 2%. The germline V gene has CDR1 SGHNT and CDR2 YYREEE (reference sequence). Trimming cost V 4 bases and J 4 bases; bases outside gene matches: 8. CDR3 size: 15 residues. The TCR comes from a man younger than 40 in good health and CMV-seronegative. The rearrangement joins TRBV5-4 to TRBJ2-1; TRBD2 matches at 7 bases. Input material: PBMCs. The CDR3 coding sequence is TGTGCCAGCAGCCCTAGGGGAGGGCAGTACAATGAGCAGTTCTTC. Translating gives CASSPRGGQYNEQFF.